The text below deals with one T cell receptor beta chain. Its antigen is currently not known. No much larger clone exists at a distance of one base, and base qualities are not known. This sample stems from a study of blood T cell repertoires in COVID-19 (TCRdb year 2020). About the full investigation: The collaborator samples originated in the United States, Italy and Spain and spanned the acute and convalescent phases of COVID-19. The prospective study material was composed of cDNA or gDNA derived from T cells, B-cell-depleted T cells, or PBMCs. The dataset comprised deeply sampled blood TCRbeta repertoires from subjects exposed to, actively infected with, or recovered from COVID-19. The repertoires were released in a freely available public database meant as a resource for research on the immune response to SARS-CoV-2. The samples were drawn from two sources: the first 160 participants of the ongoing ImmuneRACE study, and about 1,300 subjects contributed by 6 global collaborators. Nearly every sample came with metadata listing a de-identified subject ID, COVID-19 status, age in years and sex. Where available, HLA class I and class II types were taken from metadata supplied by the sample provider and were not determined by assay-based typing.

TCRbeta CDR3 regions were amplified from genomic DNA by means of the immunoSEQ Assay, a bias-controlled multiplex PCR. The authors' pipeline ran thus. Within the assay, amplification of reference gene primers was used to estimate how many nucleated cells each sample contained. Sequence reads were collapsed and filtered to measure the absolute abundance of every unique TCRbeta CDR3 rearrangement. For each sample, productive Simpson clonality was calculated as the square root of Simpson's diversity index over productive rearrangements. This immuneACCESS table, as held by TCRdb, lists in-frame sequences with V and J called but not all clones. Of the missing ones, under half trace to an unresolved V gene in checked studies; the others have no known cause. The D gene and trimming were derived from the DNA, and the V and J assignments and clone size from that table. In all, the sample holds roughly 170,000 clones, and 86% of those were seen once. The top ten hold 20% of the sample.

Findings and caveats that apply to the study as a whole: The quantity of clinical and demographic metadata differed by source and by participant and was supplied without curation.

The CDR3 contains 15 residues, cysteine and phenylalanine counted. Just CDR3 DNA is preserved here, 45 bases in frame from base 1. The V end loses 2 bases and the J end loses 0 bases, and a stretch of 10 bases separates them. From a lookup of the germline V gene, CDR1 and CDR2 are MNHEY and SVGAGI. Whole blood was collected in K2EDTA tubes by collaborating institutions according to the institutions' own protocols. For TCRbeta analysis, collaborator samples were shipped as frozen whole blood, as isolated PBMCs, or as DNA extracted from either sample type. This clonotype was obtained from a man aged 65 to 85 with active or convalescent COVID-19. The chain is assembled from TRBV6-5 and TRBJ1-1, with TRBD1 tentatively as D gene (6 bases match). Sequenced input: peripheral blood. The CDR3 corresponds to CASSYGTTLNTEAFF. In nucleotide form, the sequence is TGTGCCAGCAGTTACGGGACAACCTTGAACACTGAAGCTTTCTTT.